The present entry profiles one T cell receptor beta chain with its context. Original data processing: Scientists estimated how many nucleated cells there were by amplifying reference gene primers. TCRdb keeps only in-frame clones here, not all; method: immunoSEQ multiplex PCR. V, J and clone size are those of that table, while D and trimming were read from the DNA. The sample contains around 70,000 clones, about four fifths of which appear only once. The record originates from a study of blood T cell repertoires in COVID-19. Whole-study context: The United States, Italy and Spain supplied acute and convalescent COVID-19 samples. T cells, B-cell-depleted T cells, or PBMCs supplied cDNA or gDNA.

The germline gives CDR1 MNHEY, CDR2 SMNVEV (reference sequence). The CDR3 is 15 residues long. Trimming removed 2 bases from V and 3 bases from J; junction bases left unmatched: 3. This receptor was identified in a human donor in a cohort sampled during active COVID-19. The sequenced sample consisted of peripheral blood. The chain recombines TRBV27 with TRBJ1-4; 7 bases agree with TRBD1. The CDR3 spells CASSLATGSNEKLFF. In DNA, the CDR3 is TGTGCCAGCAGTTTAGCGACAGGGTCTAATGAAAAACTGTTTTTT.